This section outlines one T cell receptor beta chain sequence together with its context. Other nucleotide sequences from this sample produce the same CDR3. The sample belongs to a study of blood T cell repertoires in COVID-19. Study-level information: Acute and convalescent COVID-19 specimens originated in the United States, Italy and Spain. PBMCs, B-cell-depleted T cells, or T cells provided the cDNA or gDNA that made up the material.

This CDR3 spans 15 amino acids. In germline, CDR1 is SGHVS, CDR2 FQNEAQ. The V and J ends lost 0 bases and 2 bases respectively, with 8 bases between them. In the original workflow: Amplification from reference gene primers served as the basis for estimated nucleated cell counts. TCRdb's table, derived via immunoSEQ multiplex PCR, lists solely in-frame clones and lacks some. V and J calls and clone size come straight from that table; D and trimming were deduced from the DNA. There are 200,000 to 300,000 clones in the sample; about 86% occur only once, and roughly 9.6% lies in the top ten. The clonotype was recovered from an elderly woman with acute or convalescent COVID-19. The sample taken for sequencing was peripheral blood. V and J are TRBV7-8 and TRBJ1-5, with unresolved D. The CDR3: CASSLAGEGNQPQHF. The CDR3 region has the DNA TGTGCCAGCAGCTTAGCTGGGGAGGGCAATCAGCCCCAGCATTTT.